The 5 T cell receptor beta chains below all came from one sample that was sequenced in a study of technical replicates of blood from a handful of donors. The protocol was immunoSEQ multiplex PCR, while the TCRdb copy is restricted to in-frame clones and leaves out a portion. The sample records about 83,000 clones, 96% being singletons. The sample comprised T cells isolated from PBMCs. These receptors all come from a human donor in good health.

The chain has TRBV5-6 and TRBJ2-7, with D hard to call. This CDR3 region has 12 residues. Trimming shortened V by 1 base and J by 4 bases, and 6 bases separated the two germline ends. The germline CDR1 and CDR2 sequences are SGHDT and YYEEEE. The CDR3 here is CASSLIGYEQYF. The CDR3 DNA follows: TGTGCCAGCAGCTTGATCGGTTACGAGCAGTACTTC.

CDR3 residues: CAIFGLGSYEQYF. CDR3 bases: TGTGCCATCTTCGGACTCGGCTCCTACGAGCAGTACTTC. The chain combines TRBV2 with TRBJ2-7; a possible D gene is TRBD2 (5 bases). The germline V gene encodes CDR1 SNHLY and CDR2 FYNNEI. The V end lost 10 bases, the J end lost 0 bases, and 13 bases lay between the germline ends. CDR3 length equals 13 residues.

This clone appeared a single time. The rearrangement uses TRBV9 and TRBJ2-7; no reliable D call. Germline-derived CDR1 and CDR2 are SGDLS and YYNGEE. The ends were cut back, 0 bases at V and 7 bases at J, with 11 bases in the middle. This CDR3 contains 13 residues. CDR3 region: CASSVDAGWEQYF. DNA for the CDR3: TGTGCCAGCAGCGTAGACGCAGGTTGGGAGCAGTACTTC. Looking up the rest from reference TRBV9 and TRBJ2-7 gives the full variable domain: DSGVTQTPKHLITATGQRVTLRCSPRSGDLSVYWYQQSLDQGLQFLIQYYNGEERAKGNILERFSAQQFPDLHSELNLSSLELGDSALYFCASSVDAGWEQYFGPGTRLTVT.

This clone was observed a single time. The chain uses TRBV19 and TRBJ2-3, with D possibly matching TRBD2 (5 bases). The CDR3 contains 16 residues. The germline CDR1 and CDR2 sequences are LNHDA and SQIVND (reference sequence). V was shortened by 7 bases and J by 1 base, with 18 bases between the two germline ends. CDR3 sequence reads: CASTSLGSWGTDTQYF. CDR3 nucleotide sequence: TGTGCCAGTACCTCGTTGGGGAGCTGGGGCACAGATACGCAGTATTTT.

This chain uses TRBV19 with TRBJ2-3, with D tentatively TRBD2 (5 bases). The V and J ends lost 0 bases and 8 bases respectively, with 18 bases between them. Per germline, CDR1 LNHDA and CDR2 SQIVND (reference sequence). This CDR3 region has 16 residues. The CDR3 region is CASSIDLRGIGVTQYF. Written as DNA, the CDR3 is TGTGCCAGTAGTATAGATCTTCGAGGGATAGGTGTTACGCAGTATTTT.